The 9 T cell receptor beta chains below were found in one sample sequenced in a study of cytomegalovirus exposure and HLA in healthy donors. PCR involved 60 Vbeta and 13 Jbeta primers. The data were produced by immunoSEQ multiplex PCR, yet TCRdb's version contains in-frame clones alone and is incomplete. The table lists about 90,000 clones, around 66% of them singletons. The sequenced material came from PBMCs. The receptors were sampled from a man aged 30-40 years in good health and CMV-seronegative.

In nucleotides, the CDR3 is TGTGCCAGCAGCGTAGCTGTTGGCGGCGAGCAGTTCTTC. It specifies CASSVAVGGEQFF. The chain employs TRBV9 and TRBJ2-1, with no clear D. The CDR3 is 13 residues long. CDR1 SGDLS and CDR2 YYNGEE come from the germline V gene. V shed 0 bases and J shed 10 bases, with 11 bases lying between them.

The J gene is TRBJ2-3, the V gene TRBV7-3; no definite D call. Trimming took 6 bases from V and 4 from J, leaving 11 bases between them. This CDR3 has 13 amino acids. The germline V gene encodes CDR1 SGHTA and CDR2 FQGTGA. The CDR3 region is CASRDLTADTQYF. CDR3 coding DNA: TGTGCCAGCAGAGATCTTACGGCAGATACGCAGTATTTT.

The chain uses TRBV10-3 and TRBJ1-1; 9 bases agree with TRBD1. Per the germline V gene, CDR1 is ENHRY and CDR2 is SYGVKD. With 3 bases clipped from V and 6 bases from J, the junction kept 14 bases outside the gene matches. The CDR3 runs to 17 residues. The CDR3, as DNA: TGTGCCATCAGTGAAAATACAGGGGGCGCGATTAGCTCTGAAGCTTTCTTT. Translation: CAISENTGGAISSEAFF.

This clone was counted a single time. This sequence joins TRBV5-4 and TRBJ1-2, with TRBD1 matching over 7 bases. The junction had 5 bases not matched to a gene; V was cut back by 1 base and J by 8 bases. The CDR3 length is 13 residues. From germline, CDR1 is SGHNT and CDR2 YYREEE (reference sequence). The CDR3: CASSLKGAQGYTF. As DNA, the CDR3 is TGTGCCAGCAGCTTGAAGGGGGCGCAGGGCTACACCTTC. Full variable domain (remainder filled in from reference TRBV5-4 and TRBJ1-2): ETGVTQSPTHLIKTRGQQVTLRCSSQSGHNTVSWYQQALGQGPQFIFQYYREEENGRGNFPPRFSGLQFPNYSSELNVNALELDDSALYLCASSLKGAQGYTFGSGTRLTVV.

Notes on this clone: A junction boundary mismatches the germline segment, possibly from a read error. The chain uses TRBV7-9 and TRBJ1-2; 7 nucleotides line up with TRBD1. The CDR3 length is 16 residues. Germline loops: CDR1 SEHNR, CDR2 FQNEAQ (reference sequence). The CDR3 bases are TGTTCCAGCAGCTTCTGGCTGGGACAGAAAAACTATGGCTACACCTTC. Its protein is CSSSFWLGQKNYGYTF.

The V gene is TRBV5-1, the J gene TRBJ2-3; TRBD2 aligns across 16 bases. The CDR3 loop spans 18 amino acids. The V gene's germline CDR1 is SGHRS and CDR2 YFSETQ. The ends lost 0 bases at V and 6 bases at J; junction bases unmatched: 7. DNA of the CDR3: TGCGCCAGCAGCTTGGCCCCGGGACTAGCGGGAGGGCGTGATACGCAGTATTTT. Translated, it gives CASSLAPGLAGGRDTQYF. Supplemented by reference TRBV5-1 and TRBJ2-3, the full variable domain reads KAGVTQTPRYLIKTRGQQVTLSCSPISGHRSVSWYQQTPGQGLQFLFEYFSETQRNKGNFPGRFSGRQFSNSRSEMNVSTLELGDSALYLCASSLAPGLAGGRDTQYFGPGTRLTVL.

V is TRBV5-1 and J is TRBJ2-3; 8 bases are a match to TRBD2. After removal of 1 base from V and 0 bases from J, the junction contained 1 base not matched to a gene. The germline CDR1 and CDR2 sequences are SGHRS and YFSETQ. The CDR3 contains 15 residues. In DNA form, the CDR3 reads TGCGCCAGCAGCTTGAGCGGGGGTAGCACAGATACGCAGTATTTT. Amino acids: CASSLSGGSTDTQYF.

The V gene is TRBV29-1, the J gene TRBJ1-2; no firm D call. This CDR3 contains 16 residues. The V gene's germline CDR1 is SQVTM and CDR2 ANQGSEA. The ends were cut back, 3 bases at V and 2 bases at J, with 19 bases in the middle. CDR3 loop: CSVDPSGVRGNYGYTF. DNA of the CDR3: TGCAGCGTTGACCCGTCCGGAGTCCGGGGAAACTATGGCTACACCTTC.

The chain recombines TRBV29-1 with TRBJ2-2, with unresolved D. The CDR3 is made up of 14 amino acids. Germline V CDR1 and CDR2: SQVTM, ANQGSEA. V shed 4 bases and J shed 6 bases, with 15 bases lying between them. The CDR3 nucleotides are TGCAGCGTTGTTGAGGCTAGTAGTGCCGGGGAGCTGTTTTTT. This encodes CSVVEASSAGELFF.